The entry that follows covers one T cell receptor (beta chain) sequence. Its antigen is currently unknown. CDR3 length: 18 amino acids. Germline V gives CDR1 SGDLS, CDR2 YYNGEE. The V gene end was trimmed by 3 bases and the J gene end by 1 base; junction bases not matched to a gene: 10. The sample originates from a study of cytomegalovirus exposure and HLA in healthy donors. Study at large: A later analysis reported the same platform for the 110 or so validation repertoires and the approximately 700 first-cohort repertoires.

General study points: For cytomegalovirus status, the classifier reportedly gave diagnoses with high specificity and sensitivity. Cytomegalovirus association was assigned to about 150 TCR beta chains. In vitro confirmation showed three CMV-associated chains to be CMV antigen specific.

Produced via immunoSEQ multiplex PCR; TCRdb's table is partial and in-frame only. The sample has roughly 120,000 clones, 85% to 90% seen once. This TCR derives from a woman younger than 35 in good health and CMV-seropositive. The sample comprised PBMCs. The V call is TRBV9, the J call TRBJ1-1; 12 nucleotides agree with TRBD1. CDR3 coding DNA: TGTGCCAGCAGCGCCCAAGGGACAGGGGGCTTGTGGAACACTGAAGCTTTCTTT. Amino acid sequence: CASSAQGTGGLWNTEAFF.